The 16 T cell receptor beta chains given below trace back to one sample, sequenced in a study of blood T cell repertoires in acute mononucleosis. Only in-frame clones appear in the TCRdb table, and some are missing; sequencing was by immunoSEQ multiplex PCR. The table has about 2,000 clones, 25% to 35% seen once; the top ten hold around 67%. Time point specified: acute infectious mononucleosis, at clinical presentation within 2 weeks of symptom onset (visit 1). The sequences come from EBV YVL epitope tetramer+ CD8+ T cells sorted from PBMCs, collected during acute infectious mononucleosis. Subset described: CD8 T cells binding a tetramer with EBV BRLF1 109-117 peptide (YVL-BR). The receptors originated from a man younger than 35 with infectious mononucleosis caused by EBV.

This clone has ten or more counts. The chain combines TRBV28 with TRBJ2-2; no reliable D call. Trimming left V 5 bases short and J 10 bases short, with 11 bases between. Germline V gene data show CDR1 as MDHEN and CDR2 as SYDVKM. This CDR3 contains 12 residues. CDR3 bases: TGTGCCAGCAGTCCCTCATTCCAGGAGCTGTTTTTT. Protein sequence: CASSPSFQELFF.

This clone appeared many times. DNA for the CDR3: TGTGCCAGCAGCCTCATGGGCAGAGAGCAGTTCTTC. Its protein is CASSLMGREQFF. The rearrangement links TRBV10-3 to TRBJ2-1, with D unclear. V lost 10 bases and J lost 10, with 17 bases in between. Germline lookup yields CDR1 ENHRY and CDR2 SYGVKD. The CDR3 contains 12 residues.

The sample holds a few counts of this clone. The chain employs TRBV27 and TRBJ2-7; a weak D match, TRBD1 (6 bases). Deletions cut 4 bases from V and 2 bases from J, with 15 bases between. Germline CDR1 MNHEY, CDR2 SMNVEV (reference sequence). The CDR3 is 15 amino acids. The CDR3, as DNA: TGTGCCAGCAGTTCGACAGGCAAATTACCCTACGAGCAGTACTTC. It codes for CASSSTGKLPYEQYF.

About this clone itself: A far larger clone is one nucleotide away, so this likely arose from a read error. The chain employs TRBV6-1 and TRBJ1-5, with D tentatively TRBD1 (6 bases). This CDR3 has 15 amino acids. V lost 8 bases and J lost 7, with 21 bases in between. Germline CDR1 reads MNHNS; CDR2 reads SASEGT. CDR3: CASGALSGGGQPQHF. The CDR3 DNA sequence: TGTGCCAGCGGAGCCCTGTCGGGGGGCGGCCAGCCCCAGCATTTT.

The CDR3 spells CASSHQPGADTQYF. The DNA for the CDR3 is TGTGCCAGCAGCCACCAGCCGGGCGCAGATACGCAGTATTTT. The chain uses TRBV5-4 and TRBJ2-3; D is uncertain. The germline V gene encodes CDR1 SGHNT and CDR2 YYREEE (reference sequence). V lost 4 bases, J lost 4 bases, and 13 bases lay in between. This CDR3 spans 14 amino acids.

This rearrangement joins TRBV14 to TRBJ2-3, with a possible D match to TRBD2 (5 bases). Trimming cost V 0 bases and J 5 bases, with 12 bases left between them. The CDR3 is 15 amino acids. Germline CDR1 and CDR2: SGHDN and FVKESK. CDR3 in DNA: TGTGCCAGCAGCCAAGAACCCCTAAGCGGAGATACGCAGTATTTT. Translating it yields CASSQEPLSGDTQYF.

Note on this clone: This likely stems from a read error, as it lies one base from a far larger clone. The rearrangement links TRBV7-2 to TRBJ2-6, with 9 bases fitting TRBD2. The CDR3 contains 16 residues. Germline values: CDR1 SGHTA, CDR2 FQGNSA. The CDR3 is CASSQGTSSGANALTF. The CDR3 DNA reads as TGTGCCAGCAGCCAAGGGACTAGCTCCGGGGCCAACGCCCTGACTTTC.

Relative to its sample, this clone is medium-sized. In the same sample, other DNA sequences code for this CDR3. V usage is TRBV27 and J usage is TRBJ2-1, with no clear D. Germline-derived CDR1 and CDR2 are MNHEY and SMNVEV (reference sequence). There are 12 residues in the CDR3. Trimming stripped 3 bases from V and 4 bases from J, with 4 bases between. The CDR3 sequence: CASSFGYNEQFF. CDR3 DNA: TGTGCCAGCAGTTTCGGGTACAATGAGCAGTTCTTC.

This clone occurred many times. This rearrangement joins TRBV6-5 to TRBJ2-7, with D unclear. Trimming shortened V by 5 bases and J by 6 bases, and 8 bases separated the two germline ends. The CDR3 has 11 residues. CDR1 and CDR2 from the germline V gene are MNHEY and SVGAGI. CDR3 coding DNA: TGTGCCAGCAGTGAATTCCGCGAGCAGTACTTC. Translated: CASSEFREQYF.

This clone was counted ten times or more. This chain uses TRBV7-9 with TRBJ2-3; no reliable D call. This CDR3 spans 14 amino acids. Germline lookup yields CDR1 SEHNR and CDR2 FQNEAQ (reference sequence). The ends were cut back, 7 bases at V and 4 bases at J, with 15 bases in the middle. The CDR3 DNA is TGTGCCAGCATCGCGTTCGTTGGCCCAGATACGCAGTATTTT. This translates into CASIAFVGPDTQYF.

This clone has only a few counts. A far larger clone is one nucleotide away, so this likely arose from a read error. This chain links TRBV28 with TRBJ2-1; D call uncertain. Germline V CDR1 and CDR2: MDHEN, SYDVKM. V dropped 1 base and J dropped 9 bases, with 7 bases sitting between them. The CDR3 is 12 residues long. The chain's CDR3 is CASSLYPSEQFF. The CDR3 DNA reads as TGTGCCAGCAGTTTATATCCCAGTGAGCAGTTCTTC.

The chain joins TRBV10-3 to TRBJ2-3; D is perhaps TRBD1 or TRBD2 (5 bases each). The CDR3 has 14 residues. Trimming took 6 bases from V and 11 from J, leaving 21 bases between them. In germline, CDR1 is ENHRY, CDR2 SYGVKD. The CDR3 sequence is CAIRGDDTSYEQYF. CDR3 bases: TGTGCCATCAGGGGGGACGACACCTCCTACGAGCAGTATTTT.

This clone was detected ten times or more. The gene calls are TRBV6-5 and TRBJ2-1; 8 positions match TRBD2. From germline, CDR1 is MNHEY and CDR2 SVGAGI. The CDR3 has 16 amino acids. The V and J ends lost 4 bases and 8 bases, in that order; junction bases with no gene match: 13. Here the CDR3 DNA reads TGTGCCAGCAGTTTCGACTTTAGCGGGGCTCTACATGAGCAGTTCTTC. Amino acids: CASSFDFSGALHEQFF.

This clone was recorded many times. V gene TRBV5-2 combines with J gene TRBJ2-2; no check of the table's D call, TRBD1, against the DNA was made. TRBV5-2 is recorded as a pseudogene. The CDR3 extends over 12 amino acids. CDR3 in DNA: TGTGCCAGCAGACAAACGTCCGGGGAGCTGTTTTTT. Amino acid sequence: CASRQTSGELFF.

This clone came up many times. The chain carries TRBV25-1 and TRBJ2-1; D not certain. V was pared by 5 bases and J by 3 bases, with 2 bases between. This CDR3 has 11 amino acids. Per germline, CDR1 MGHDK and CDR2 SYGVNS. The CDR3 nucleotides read TGTGCCAGCAGTATCTACAATGAGCAGTTCTTC. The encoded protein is CASSIYNEQFF. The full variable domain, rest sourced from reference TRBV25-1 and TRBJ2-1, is EADIYQTPRYLVIGTGKKITLECSQTMGHDKMYWYQQDPGMELHLIHYSYGVNSTEKGDLSSESTVSRIRTEHFPLTLESARPSHTSQYLCASSIYNEQFFGPGTRLTVL.

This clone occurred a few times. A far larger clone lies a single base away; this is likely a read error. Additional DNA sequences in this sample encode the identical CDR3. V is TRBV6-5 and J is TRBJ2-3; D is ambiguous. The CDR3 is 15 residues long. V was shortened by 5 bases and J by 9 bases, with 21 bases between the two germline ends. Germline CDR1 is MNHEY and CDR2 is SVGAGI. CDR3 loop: CASSAVLGSASTQYF. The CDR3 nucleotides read TGTGCCAGCAGTGCCGTACTTGGGTCAGCGTCGACGCAGTATTTT.